The 8 T cell receptor beta chains in this list originate from one sample, sequenced in a study of blood T cell repertoires in COVID-19. Generated by immunoSEQ multiplex PCR, the TCRdb table keeps only in-frame clones and is missing some. This sample yields some 15,000 clones, of which 70% to 90% are seen a single time; about 8.3% belongs to the top ten. Sequencing was performed on peripheral blood. The source is a human donor in a cohort sampled during active COVID-19.

This rearrangement joins TRBV7-9 to TRBJ1-5; 7 nucleotides match TRBD1. Germline V lookup: CDR1 SEHNR, CDR2 FQNEAQ (reference sequence). The J segment lost 6 bases and the V segment lost 1 base, leaving 3 bases of the junction unmatched. This CDR3 comprises 14 residues. CDR3 DNA sequence: TGTGCCAGCAGCTTAGAGGGGGCCCCTCAGCCCCAGCATTTT. Amino acid sequence: CASSLEGAPQPQHF. Complete variable domain (other parts from reference TRBV7-9 and TRBJ1-5): DTGVSQNPRHKITKRGQNVTFRCDPISEHNRLYWYRQTLGQGPEFLTYFQNEAQLEKSRLLSDRFSAERPKGSFSTLEIQRTEQGDSAMYLCASSLEGAPQPQHFGDGTRLSIL.

The chain joins TRBV7-3 to TRBJ2-1; the match to TRBD1 covers 7 bases. V trimming: 5 bases; J trimming: 1 base; junction bases outside the gene matches: 5. Looked up from germline, CDR1 is SGHTA and CDR2 is FQGTGA. This CDR3 is built from 15 residues. CDR3 loop: CASSQGQTSYNEQFF. CDR3 nucleotide sequence: TGTGCCAGCAGCCAGGGACAGACGTCCTACAATGAGCAGTTCTTC.

This clone was counted only a few times. The CDR3 bases are TGTGCCACCAGTGATGGTCAGGGTTACAATCAGCCCCAGCATTTT. Protein: CATSDGQGYNQPQHF. The V call is TRBV24-1, the J call TRBJ1-5, with D possibly matching TRBD1 (5 bases). V was pared by 3 bases and J by 3 bases, with 11 bases between. CDR1 and CDR2 (germline): KGHDR, SFDVKD. There are 15 residues in the CDR3.

The V gene is TRBV6-5, the J gene TRBJ2-7; 7 bases match TRBD1. Per the germline V gene, CDR1 is MNHEY and CDR2 is SVGAGI. This CDR3 has 15 residues. With V trimmed by 8 bases and J by 3 bases, 13 bases remained unmatched. The DNA of the CDR3 is TGTGCCAGCCCCAATCAACAGGGGAACCTCTACGAGCAGTACTTC. This encodes CASPNQQGNLYEQYF.

The chain uses TRBV12-5 and TRBJ1-5, with D unresolved. The CDR3 consists of 11 residues. Germline CDR1 reads LGHNT; CDR2 reads FRNRAP. The V end was cut by 5 bases, the J end by 5 bases, with 4 bases between. CDR3 DNA sequence: TGTGCTAGTGGTAGAGATCAGCCCCAGCATTTT. It translates to CASGRDQPQHF.

J is TRBJ1-1 and V is TRBV2; 8 bases line up with TRBD1. Germline CDR1 reads SNHLY; CDR2 reads FYNNEI. The CDR3 consists of 14 residues. The trim removed 5 bases at V and 0 bases at J, leaving 2 bases unmatched. The CDR3 spells CASSLTGVNTEAFF. CDR3 DNA sequence: TGTGCCAGCAGTTTGACAGGGGTGAACACTGAAGCTTTCTTT.

This chain links TRBV5-1 with TRBJ2-7; D may be TRBD2 (7 bases). The germline CDR1 and CDR2 sequences are SGHRS and YFSETQ. The length of the CDR3 is 14 residues. Trimming took off 2 bases at V and 6 bases at J, with 15 bases between the two ends. The CDR3 coding sequence is TGCGCCAGCAGCTTTGGGGGGGCGAGGGGCGAGCAGTACTTC. It encodes CASSFGGARGEQYF.

The rearrangement links TRBV5-1 to TRBJ2-7; no firm D call. V lost 5 bases and J 5 bases, leaving 17 bases between the germline ends. The CDR3 totals 14 residues. Germline values: CDR1 SGHRS, CDR2 YFSETQ. The DNA of the CDR3 is TGCGCCAGCAGGCATCTCAGCGACCGTAACGAGCAGTACTTC. The encoded protein is CASRHLSDRNEQYF.